Following are 22 T cell receptor beta chains from one sample sequenced in a study of CD8 T cells in ankylosing spondylitis. Using its own MiXCR run on the 5' RACE reads, TCRdb lists one record per CDR3 protein. This repertoire shows some 140,000 distinct CDR3 sequences, just under 7.5% found once; its top ten account for over 10%. The sample was blood, either unsorted or a sorted T cell fraction (not recorded which). The source of these receptors is a female donor with ankylosing spondylitis or in good health (not recorded which).

This clonotype was picked up many times. The V and J genes are TRBV21-1 and TRBJ2-1; TRBD2 is the table's D call and was not checked against the DNA. TRBV21-1 is tagged as a pseudogene. This CDR3 is 19 amino acids long. CDR3 in amino acids: CASSKALWASGGAGNEQFF. CDR3 in DNA: TGTGCCAGCAGCAAAGCGCTTTGGGCTAGCGGGGGGGCCGGGAATGAGCAGTTCTTC.

This clonotype was observed many times. The rearrangement links TRBV7-2 to TRBJ2-3; D remains ambiguous. The CDR3 contains 12 residues. The V gene's germline CDR1 is SGHTA and CDR2 FQGNSA. The germline V and J ends were trimmed by 5 bases and 3 bases, with 6 bases remaining between them. DNA of the CDR3: TGTGCCAGCAGCCTCCCTACAGATACGCAGTATTTT. Residues: CASSLPTDTQYF.

This clonotype was detected ten times or more. The gene calls are TRBV3-1 and TRBJ1-3; D is undetermined. The CDR3 contains 15 residues. Germline V lookup: CDR1 LGHDT, CDR2 YNNKEL (reference sequence). V was trimmed by 6 bases and J by 0 bases, leaving 12 bases between them. The CDR3 DNA reads as TGTGCCAGCAGTCCCTACAGTCGCTCTGGAAACACCATATATTTT. This translates into CASSPYSRSGNTIYF. Full variable domain (rest looked up from reference TRBV3-1 and TRBJ1-3): DTAVSQTPKYLVTQMGNDKSIKCEQNLGHDTMYWYKQDSKKFLKIMFSYNNKELIINETVPNRFSPKSPDKAHLNLHINSLELGDSAVYFCASSPYSRSGNTIYFGEGSWLTVV.

In this sample, this clonotype turned up a few times. This sequence may be a read error, since a much larger clone differs from it by one base. The chain has TRBV7-9 and TRBJ1-1; D not certain. CDR3 length: 12 residues. V shed 5 bases and J shed 1 base, with 5 bases lying between them. Germline V gene data show CDR1 as SEHNR and CDR2 as FQNEAQ (reference sequence). CDR3 sequence (DNA): TGTGCCAGCAGCCGCAGGAACACTGAAGCTTTCTTT. This gives the protein CASSRRNTEAFF.

The sample holds many counts of this clonotype. This chain connects TRBV27 to TRBJ2-1; TRBD2 matches 9 bases. The V gene end was trimmed by 6 bases and the J gene end by 6 bases; junction bases not matched to a gene: 3. CDR3 length: 13 amino acids. The V gene's germline CDR1 is MNHEY and CDR2 SMNVEV (reference sequence). This CDR3 is CASRRGGINEQFF. CDR3 bases: TGTGCCAGCAGGCGGGGGGGCATCAATGAGCAGTTCTTC.

J is TRBJ2-3 and V is TRBV5-1, with a possible D match to TRBD2 (5 bases). Germline-derived CDR1 and CDR2 are SGHRS and YFSETQ. CDR3 size: 15 residues. V gave up 3 bases and J gave up 2 bases, with 13 bases separating them. CDR3 sequence reads: CASSSGLPPTDTQYF. As DNA, the CDR3 is TGCGCCAGCAGCTCCGGACTGCCTCCCACAGATACGCAGTATTTT.

The sample holds many counts of this clonotype. The chain is built from TRBV6-5 and TRBJ1-1, with no clear D. Germline V gene lookup returns CDR1 MNHEY and CDR2 SVGAGI. Trimming stripped 1 base from V and 4 bases from J, with 13 bases between. CDR3 length: 15 residues. This chain's CDR3 is CASSYLPRLPTEAFF. The CDR3 nucleotides read TGTGCCAGCAGTTACTTGCCCAGGTTACCCACTGAAGCTTTCTTT.

There are many counts of this clonotype. The chain recombines TRBV20-1 with TRBJ1-1; perhaps TRBD1 as D (6 bases). Germline CDR1 DFQATT, CDR2 SNEGSKA (reference sequence). CDR3 size: 14 residues. V gave up 5 bases and J gave up 5 bases, with 18 bases separating them. The CDR3 DNA sequence: TGCAGTGCTGGAGGGCAGGGGCGACGGACTGAAGCTTTCTTT. Protein: CSAGGQGRRTEAFF.

Ten or more counts support this clonotype. V usage is TRBV28 and J usage is TRBJ1-5; D call uncertain. V lost 1 base, J lost 11 bases, and 15 bases lay in between. From germline, CDR1 is MDHEN and CDR2 SYDVKM. This CDR3 comprises 14 residues. The CDR3 is CASSLSRRGGTQHF. The CDR3 DNA reads as TGTGCCAGCAGTTTATCCCGTCGGGGAGGTACCCAGCATTTT. Based on the CDR3 plus reference TRBV28 and TRBJ1-5, the full variable domain is DVKVTQSSRYLVKRTGEKVFLECVQDMDHENMFWYRQDPGLGLRLIYFSYDVKMKEKGDIPEGYSVSREKKERFSLILESASTNQTSMYLCASSLSRRGGTQHFGDGTRLSIL.

The table lists this clonotype with many counts. This chain connects TRBV3-1 to TRBJ2-1, with TRBD2 as a possible D gene (6 bases). The CDR3 sequence is 13 residues long. Germline V CDR1 and CDR2: LGHDT, YNNKEL (reference sequence). The V end was cut by 4 bases, the J end by 7 bases, with 11 bases between. CDR3: CASSRRGENEQFF. CDR3 in DNA: TGTGCCAGCAGCCGGAGGGGTGAGAATGAGCAGTTCTTC.

This clonotype was observed at least ten times. The V gene is TRBV21-1, the J gene TRBJ2-2; TRBD1, as called in the table, went unchecked against the DNA. TRBV21-1 constitutes a pseudogene. This CDR3 has 18 amino acids. CDR3: CASSTRTGLSGLSWELFF. The CDR3 DNA reads TGTGCCAGCAGCACTAGGACAGGCCTTTCGGGACTTTCTTGGGAGCTGTTTTTT.

This clonotype was found many times. The J gene is TRBJ1-2, the V gene TRBV20-1, with D possibly TRBD1 on 6 matching bases. This CDR3 has 11 residues. Trimming shortened V by 5 bases and J by 7 bases, and 11 bases separated the two germline ends. Germline values: CDR1 DFQATT, CDR2 SNEGSKA (reference sequence). The CDR3 sequence: CSAPTGLGYTF. Here the CDR3 DNA reads TGCAGTGCTCCTACAGGGCTTGGCTACACCTTC.

This clonotype has a count of ten or more. This chain links TRBV10-3 with TRBJ2-7; possible D gene TRBD1, 6 bases. Germline V gene sequence: CDR1 ENHRY, CDR2 SYGVKD. The V end was cut by 3 bases, the J end by 3 bases, with 12 bases between. This CDR3 is 14 amino acids long. The CDR3 loop reads CAISDAGADYEQYF. CDR3 sequence (DNA): TGTGCCATCAGTGACGCAGGGGCTGACTACGAGCAGTACTTC.

This clonotype was counted ten times or more. This chain uses TRBV2 with TRBJ1-5; D unclear. Trimming stripped 3 bases from V and 1 base from J, with 10 bases between. The CDR3 is 15 amino acids. Germline loops: CDR1 SNHLY, CDR2 FYNNEI. The CDR3 loop is CASSELGMSNQPQHF. The CDR3 nucleotides read TGTGCCAGCAGTGAGTTGGGGATGAGCAATCAGCCCCAGCATTTT.

On this clonotype itself: A much larger clone is a single base away; this may be a read error. The chain employs TRBV7-8 and TRBJ2-4, with 9 positions matching TRBD2. The CDR3 runs to 14 residues. Germline V gene sequence: CDR1 SGHVS, CDR2 FQNEAQ. This chain's CDR3 is CASSLVAGENIRYF. The DNA for the CDR3 is TGTGCCAGCAGCTTAGTAGCGGGGGAAAACATTCGGTACTTC.

This clonotype was seen more than once but under ten times. V gene TRBV2 combines with J gene TRBJ1-1, with D unclear. CDR1 and CDR2 from the germline V gene are SNHLY and FYNNEI. The V end lost 0 bases, the J end lost 2 bases, and 7 bases lay between the germline ends. The CDR3 has 14 amino acids. The DNA for the CDR3 is TGTGCCAGCAGTGAAGCGGTGTATAACACTGAAGCTTTCTTT. Translating it yields CASSEAVYNTEAFF.

In its sample, this clonotype was seen many times. CDR3 residues: CASSQVGDSGNTIYF. CDR3 bases: TGCGCCAGCAGCCAAGTGGGAGACTCTGGAAACACCATATATTTT. J is TRBJ1-3 and V is TRBV4-1; D uncertain. In germline, CDR1 is MGHRA, CDR2 YSYEKL. V was cut by 1 base and J by 0 bases, with 7 bases left in between. The CDR3 consists of 15 residues.

This chain joins TRBV7-2 and TRBJ2-5, with 8 nucleotides matching TRBD1. CDR1 and CDR2 (germline): SGHTA, FQGNSA. Trimming took 4 bases from V and 5 from J; bases not matched to a gene: 12. This CDR3 is 16 amino acids long. CDR3 region: CASSYLTGVLGETQYF. The CDR3 nucleotides are TGTGCCAGCAGCTACTTGACAGGGGTACTGGGGGAGACCCAGTACTTC.

This clonotype showed up many times. V usage is TRBV10-3 and J usage is TRBJ1-2; unclear D gene. The CDR3 runs to 12 residues. Per germline, CDR1 ENHRY and CDR2 SYGVKD. Deletions cut 4 bases from V and 6 bases from J, with 9 bases between. In DNA form, the CDR3 reads TGTGCCATCAGTGCCCTCGGGGATGGCTACACCTTC. Its translation is CAISALGDGYTF.

There are many counts of this clonotype. J is TRBJ1-2 and V is TRBV29-1, with a tentative D call TRBD1 (6 bases). Between the trimmed V and J ends, which lost 7 bases and 4 bases, there was a span of 10 bases. Germline CDR1 is SQVTM and CDR2 is ANQGSEA. The CDR3 covers 11 residues. The CDR3 nucleotides read TGCAGCGGACAGGATTTCTATGGCTACACCTTC. Its protein product is CSGQDFYGYTF. Drawing the rest from reference TRBV29-1 and TRBJ1-2, the complete variable domain is SAVISQKPSRDICQRGTSLTIQCQVDSQVTMMFWYRQQPGQSLTLIATANQGSEATYESGFVIDKFPISRPNLTFSTLTVSNMSPEDSSIYLCSGQDFYGYTFGSGTRLTVV.

Many counts were recorded for this clonotype. The chain has TRBV5-1 and TRBJ1-1; D is possibly TRBD1 (6 bases). This CDR3 is built from 14 residues. Trimming removed 5 bases from V and 4 bases from J, with 15 bases in between. Germline V lookup: CDR1 SGHRS, CDR2 YFSETQ. The CDR3 is CASRITGISTEAFF. In DNA form, the CDR3 reads TGCGCCAGCAGGATAACAGGGATTTCCACTGAAGCTTTCTTT.

This clonotype was seen many times. The genes are TRBV24-1 and TRBJ2-3; 8 bases align to TRBD1. Germline V gene lookup returns CDR1 KGHDR and CDR2 SFDVKD. The V segment lost 3 bases and the J segment 2 bases; nucleotides outside the gene matches: 3. The CDR3 length is 15 residues. The DNA of the CDR3 is TGTGCCACCAGTGATGGGACAGGAACCACAGATACGCAGTATTTT. It encodes CATSDGTGTTDTQYF.